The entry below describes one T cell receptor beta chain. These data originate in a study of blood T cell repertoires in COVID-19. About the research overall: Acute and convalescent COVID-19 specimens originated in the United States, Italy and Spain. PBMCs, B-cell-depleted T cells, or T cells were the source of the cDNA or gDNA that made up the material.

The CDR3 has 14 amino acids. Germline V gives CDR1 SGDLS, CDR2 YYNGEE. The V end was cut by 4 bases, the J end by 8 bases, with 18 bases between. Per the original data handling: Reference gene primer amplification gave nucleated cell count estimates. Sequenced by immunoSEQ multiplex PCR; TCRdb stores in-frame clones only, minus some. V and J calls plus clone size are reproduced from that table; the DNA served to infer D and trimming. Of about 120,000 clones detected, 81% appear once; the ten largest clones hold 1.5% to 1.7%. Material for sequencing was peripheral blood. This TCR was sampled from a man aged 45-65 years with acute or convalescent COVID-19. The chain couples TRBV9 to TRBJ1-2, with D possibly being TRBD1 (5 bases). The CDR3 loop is CASSSSGREGGYTF. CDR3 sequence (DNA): TGTGCCAGCAGCTCCAGTGGCAGGGAAGGCGGCTACACCTTC.